The 31 T cell receptor beta chains below were found in one sample sequenced in a study of human T cells and chemical hapten exposure. Time point defined: patch test 3, about 24 weeks after DPC sensitization. Treatment described: therapeutic diphenylcyclopropenone sensitization with weekly scalp DPC. One entry per CDR3 protein, called by TCRdb with MiXCR from the RACE reads. The sample records some 110,000 distinct CDR3 sequences, approximately 11% being singletons. The input for sequencing was whole blood, taken in connection with sensitization to the hapten diphenylcyclopropenone (DPC). The receptors here all came from a woman aged 45 to 65 with alopecia areata. Some clones in this sample may be carry-over from other donors' samples.

This clonotype has more than one count but fewer than ten. The chain employs TRBV29-1 and TRBJ1-6, with D perhaps TRBD1 (6 bases). V was clipped by 7 bases and J by 8 bases, with 15 bases between them. CDR3 size: 13 residues. CDR1 is SQVTM, CDR2 ANQGSEA, per germline. The DNA for the CDR3 is TGCAGCGCCGGAGGGGGGGGTGATTCACCCCTCCACTTT. Protein: CSAGGGGDSPLHF.

The genes are TRBV20-1 and TRBJ1-1, with D possibly being TRBD1 (5 bases). Between the trimmed V and J ends, which lost 1 base and 3 bases, there was a span of 15 bases. Germline V gene sequence: CDR1 DFQATT, CDR2 SNEGSKA (reference sequence). This CDR3 has 15 amino acids. CDR3 in amino acids: CSARVWGSGDTEAFF. In nucleotides, the CDR3 is TGCAGTGCTAGAGTATGGGGCTCGGGGGACACTGAAGCTTTCTTT.

The rearrangement joins TRBV5-6 to TRBJ2-7; 11 nucleotides match TRBD2. This CDR3 has 17 residues. Germline loops: CDR1 SGHDT, CDR2 YYEEEE. V lost 0 bases to trimming and J lost 5 bases; unmatched junction nucleotides: 10. CDR3 DNA sequence: TGTGCCAGCAGCTTGGAAGTCTTAGCGGGGGGGGGGAACGAGCAGTACTTC. It encodes CASSLEVLAGGGNEQYF.

This clonotype has a count of ten or more. The V and J genes are TRBV7-2 and TRBJ2-1, with 8 bases aligning to TRBD2. This CDR3 has 14 amino acids. In germline, CDR1 is SGHTA, CDR2 FQGNSA. V gave up 8 bases and J gave up 4 bases; unmatched junction bases: 7. In DNA form, the CDR3 reads TGTGCCAGCCAGCGGGGGCTGGGGTACAATGAGCAGTTCTTC. Encoded protein: CASQRGLGYNEQFF.

This clonotype has at least ten counts. The chain employs TRBV7-9 and TRBJ2-3; perhaps D is TRBD1 or TRBD2 (6 bases each). Germline lookup yields CDR1 SEHNR and CDR2 FQNEAQ (reference sequence). The CDR3 has 14 residues. V was trimmed by 4 bases and J by 2 bases, leaving 10 bases between them. The CDR3 nucleotides read TGTGCCAGCAGCTCAGGGGACTTCACAGATACGCAGTATTTT. Residues: CASSSGDFTDTQYF.

The J gene is TRBJ2-1, the V gene TRBV20-1; 11 nucleotides align to TRBD2. The V and J ends lost 6 bases and 7 bases, in that order; junction bases with no gene match: 17. The germline CDR1 and CDR2 sequences are DFQATT and SNEGSKA (reference sequence). The length of the CDR3 is 17 residues. The CDR3 nucleotides read TGCAGTGCCGCAACGAGAGTACTAGCGGGAGCGATGAATGAGCAGTTCTTC. Translating it yields CSAATRVLAGAMNEQFF.

This clonotype was seen a few times. The gene calls are TRBV20-1 and TRBJ2-4, with TRBD1 matching over 9 bases. Germline V gives CDR1 DFQATT, CDR2 SNEGSKA (reference sequence). V lost 5 bases and J lost 12; bases outside the gene matches: 8. The CDR3 has 12 amino acids. CDR3 region: CSALRTGGDQYF. The CDR3 bases are TGCAGTGCTCTACGAACAGGGGGCGATCAGTACTTC.

This chain joins TRBV5-1 and TRBJ2-1, with a tentative D call TRBD2 (5 bases). Trimming left V 0 bases short and J 9 bases short, with 10 bases between. The CDR3 consists of 13 residues. The germline V gene has CDR1 SGHRS and CDR2 YFSETQ. CDR3 sequence (DNA): TGCGCCAGCAGCTTGGTGACTGGGAGTGAGCAGTTCTTC. Its protein product is CASSLVTGSEQFF.

In its sample, this clonotype was seen a few times. The chain has TRBV2 and TRBJ2-3; D remains unclear. Germline V gene sequence: CDR1 SNHLY, CDR2 FYNNEI. This CDR3 comprises 10 residues. Trimming left V 10 bases short and J 6 bases short, with 8 bases between. The CDR3 here is CATRGDTQYF. The CDR3 DNA is TGTGCCACAAGAGGCGATACGCAGTATTTT.

The chain combines TRBV2 with TRBJ1-5, with TRBD1 matching 7 bases. Germline trimming cut 5 bases from V and 3 bases from J; bases unmatched to any gene: 7. Germline V CDR1 and CDR2: SNHLY, FYNNEI. The CDR3 runs to 15 residues. CDR3 residues: CASSPDRQPNQPQHF. In DNA form, the CDR3 reads TGTGCCAGCAGTCCGGACAGGCAACCCAATCAGCCCCAGCATTTT.

This clonotype was observed a few times. This chain links TRBV7-9 with TRBJ2-7; D is unclear. CDR3 length equals 12 residues. Germline V gives CDR1 SEHNR, CDR2 FQNEAQ (reference sequence). The ends were cut back, 5 bases at V and 7 bases at J, with 12 bases in the middle. The CDR3 sequence is CASSTLSWEQYF. The CDR3 DNA follows: TGTGCCAGCAGCACCCTAAGCTGGGAGCAGTACTTC.

This clonotype was observed at least ten times. The chain is built from TRBV27 and TRBJ1-4, with 10 bases fitting TRBD1. Germline CDR1 and CDR2: MNHEY and SMNVEV (reference sequence). The CDR3 has 14 amino acids. The ends lost 3 bases at V and 5 bases at J; junction bases unmatched: 0. Written as DNA, the CDR3 is TGTGCCAGCAGTTTGACAGGGGGCAATGAAAAACTGTTTTTT. Translating it yields CASSLTGGNEKLFF.

This clonotype was seen a handful of times. The V call is TRBV11-2, the J call TRBJ1-2, with 10 bases fitting TRBD1. Trimming cost V 4 bases and J 6 bases; bases outside gene matches: 2. Germline V lookup: CDR1 SGHAT, CDR2 FQNNGV. The CDR3 has 13 amino acids. DNA of the CDR3: TGTGCCAGCAGCTACGGGACAGGGGATGGCTACACCTTC. Translation gives CASSYGTGDGYTF.

This clonotype was observed a few times. V usage is TRBV11-2 and J usage is TRBJ2-4; D unresolved. Trimming removed 5 bases at V and 3 bases at J, with 14 bases between. The CDR3 is 15 residues long. From germline, CDR1 is SGHAT and CDR2 FQNNGV. The DNA of the CDR3 is TGTGCCAGCAGCACCCAAGGATTCGGCAAAAACATTCAGTACTTC. It is translated as CASSTQGFGKNIQYF. Full variable domain (outside the CDR3, taken from reference TRBV11-2 and TRBJ2-4): EAGVAQSPRYKIIEKRQSVAFWCNPISGHATLYWYQQILGQGPKLLIQFQNNGVVDDSQLPKDRFSAERLKGVDSTLKIQPAKLEDSAVYLCASSTQGFGKNIQYFGAGTRLSVL.

This clonotype was seen a few times. The genes are TRBV7-8 and TRBJ1-5, with D possibly being TRBD1 (5 bases). The V gene lost 0 bases and the J gene lost 7 bases, with 13 bases spanning the gap. This CDR3 is 15 amino acids long. Germline V lookup: CDR1 SGHVS, CDR2 FQNEAQ. As DNA, the CDR3 is TGTGCCAGCAGCTTAGCGGGACGGGCGACCCAGCCCCAGCATTTT. It specifies CASSLAGRATQPQHF.

This sequence joins TRBV6-2 or TRBV6-3 and TRBJ2-4; D possibly corresponds to TRBD2 (6 bases). This CDR3 region has 15 residues. V was clipped by 7 bases and J by 0 bases, with 13 bases between them. Per germline, CDR1 MNHEY and CDR2 SVGEGT. CDR3 bases: TGTGCCAGCACGGGCGGGATTATAGCCAAAAACATTCAGTACTTC. Its translation is CASTGGIIAKNIQYF.

This clonotype has just one count. The V and J genes are TRBV15 and TRBJ1-4; D might be TRBD1 (6 bases). This CDR3 spans 14 amino acids. Trimming removed 3 bases from V and 5 bases from J, with 10 bases in between. The V gene's germline CDR1 is LNHNV and CDR2 YYDKDF (reference sequence). CDR3 sequence reads: CATSSRGTNEKLFF. CDR3 nucleotides: TGTGCCACCAGCAGCAGGGGTACCAATGAAAAACTGTTTTTT.

The J gene is TRBJ2-1, the V gene TRBV21-1. TRBV21-1 is designated a pseudogene. CDR3 length: 17 residues. The CDR3 loop reads CASSKANGGSTYNEQFF. The CDR3 region has the DNA TGTGCCAGCAGCAAAGCGAACGGCGGGAGCACTTACAATGAGCAGTTCTTC.

This clonotype was observed at least ten times. V is TRBV4-1 and J is TRBJ2-7; TRBD1 matches 7 bases. The CDR3 sequence is 13 residues long. After removal of 4 bases from V and 4 bases from J, the junction contained 4 bases not matched to a gene. Looked up from germline, CDR1 is MGHRA and CDR2 is YSYEKL. The CDR3 spells CASSPRQGYEQYF. The CDR3 nucleotides are TGCGCCAGCAGCCCCCGACAGGGTTACGAGCAGTACTTC.

This clonotype has at least ten counts. The chain is built from TRBV20-1 and TRBJ2-3; 8 bases are a match to TRBD2. Germline lookup yields CDR1 DFQATT and CDR2 SNEGSKA (reference sequence). This CDR3 spans 16 amino acids. V shed 5 bases, J shed 1 base, and the junction held 11 bases outside the gene matches. CDR3 amino acids: CSALPLAGGGTDTQYF. As DNA, the CDR3 is TGCAGTGCTCTGCCCTTGGCGGGGGGAGGCACAGATACGCAGTATTTT.

This clonotype was detected ten times or more. The chain has TRBV6-1 and TRBJ2-6, with TRBD2 as a possible D gene (6 bases). Germline CDR1 MNHNS, CDR2 SASEGT. This CDR3 has 19 residues. The V end was cut by 3 bases, the J end by 4 bases, with 22 bases between. This CDR3 reads CASSERGWSGVAGANVLTF. CDR3 in DNA: TGTGCCAGCAGTGAGCGGGGATGGTCCGGGGTGGCCGGGGCCAACGTCCTGACTTTC.

The genes are TRBV6-5 and TRBJ2-2; a possible D gene is TRBD1 (6 bases). The V gene lost 1 base and the J gene lost 7 bases, with 10 bases spanning the gap. The germline V gene has CDR1 MNHEY and CDR2 SVGAGI. CDR3 size: 14 residues. DNA for the CDR3: TGTGCCAGCAGTTACTGCTACAGGGTCGGGGAGCTGTTTTTT. Translated: CASSYCYRVGELFF.

CDR3 region: CASSSPCGEQYF. The CDR3 nucleotides are TGTGCCAGCAGTTCTCCCTGCGGGGAGCAGTACTTC. The genes are TRBV28 and TRBJ2-7, with D maybe TRBD2 (5 bases). V was cut by 4 bases and J by 7 bases, with 11 bases left in between. This CDR3 spans 12 amino acids. The V gene's germline CDR1 is MDHEN and CDR2 SYDVKM.

CDR3 sequence reads: CSARGDSTSTDTQYF. DNA for the CDR3: TGCAGTGCTAGAGGGGACTCCACTAGCACAGATACGCAGTATTTT. This chain joins TRBV20-1 and TRBJ2-3; the D gene is possibly TRBD2 (6 bases). Trimming took off 1 base at V and 0 bases at J, with 11 bases between the two ends. The CDR3 has 15 residues. Germline loops: CDR1 DFQATT, CDR2 SNEGSKA (reference sequence).

This clonotype was seen only a few times. The chain uses TRBV12-3 or TRBV12-4 and TRBJ1-1; 8 bases line up with TRBD1. There are 13 residues in the CDR3. J was trimmed by 11 bases and V by 5 bases; bases with no gene match: 10. The DNA of the CDR3 is TGTGCCAGCAGTCGCACTCAGGGGGCCGAGGCTTTCTTT. Its protein product is CASSRTQGAEAFF.

Ten or more counts support this clonotype. The gene calls are TRBV7-2 and TRBJ1-5; 8 bases line up with TRBD1. J was trimmed by 7 bases and V by 5 bases; bases with no gene match: 4. From germline, CDR1 is SGHTA and CDR2 FQGNSA. This CDR3 contains 13 residues. The CDR3 sequence: CASSTRGQQPQHF. CDR3 bases: TGTGCCAGCAGCACCAGGGGGCAACAGCCCCAGCATTTT.

The sample holds a few counts of this clonotype. The CDR3 bases are TGCGCCAGCAGCGCTAACAGGGGGCCCACCTACAATGAGCAGTTCTTC. Its translation is CASSANRGPTYNEQFF. The J gene is TRBJ2-1, the V gene TRBV5-1; 9 positions agree with TRBD1. CDR1 is SGHRS, CDR2 YFSETQ, per germline. The CDR3 is 16 residues long. V was pared by 4 bases and J by 2 bases, with 7 bases of the junction left unmatched.

V and J are TRBV29-1 and TRBJ1-1, with D possibly matching TRBD1 (6 bases). The CDR3 is 13 residues long. V shed 6 bases and J shed 0 bases, with 11 bases lying between them. Germline-derived CDR1 and CDR2 are SQVTM and ANQGSEA. The CDR3 region has the DNA TGCAGCGTGGGGGGACACTTGAACACTGAAGCTTTCTTT. This encodes CSVGGHLNTEAFF.

This clonotype has at least ten counts. The V call is TRBV24-1, the J call TRBJ2-3; D is uncertain. The V gene lost 3 bases and the J gene lost 0 bases, with 6 bases spanning the gap. CDR3 length: 14 residues. CDR1 and CDR2 from the germline V gene are KGHDR and SFDVKD. The CDR3 is CATSDVGSTDTQYF. The CDR3 region has the DNA TGTGCCACCAGTGATGTGGGGAGCACAGATACGCAGTATTTT.

The rearrangement links TRBV7-9 to TRBJ1-1; tentatively, D is TRBD1 (5 bases). The ends were cut back, 4 bases at V and 5 bases at J, with 17 bases in the middle. The CDR3 is made up of 15 amino acids. Per the germline V gene, CDR1 is SEHNR and CDR2 is FQNEAQ (reference sequence). In DNA, the CDR3 is TGTGCCAGCAGCTCCGTATCAGGGAGGGGAACTGAAGCTTTCTTT. The encoded protein is CASSSVSGRGTEAFF.

There are many counts of this clonotype. V gene TRBV29-1 combines with J gene TRBJ2-1, with D possibly matching TRBD2 (6 bases). Germline CDR1 reads SQVTM; CDR2 reads ANQGSEA. The CDR3 covers 16 residues. The germline V and J ends were trimmed by 4 bases and 5 bases, with 21 bases remaining between them. The CDR3 region has the DNA TGCAGCGTTGTTGGAGGGATGGGAAGTACGCACAATGAGCAGTTCTTC. Residues: CSVVGGMGSTHNEQFF.